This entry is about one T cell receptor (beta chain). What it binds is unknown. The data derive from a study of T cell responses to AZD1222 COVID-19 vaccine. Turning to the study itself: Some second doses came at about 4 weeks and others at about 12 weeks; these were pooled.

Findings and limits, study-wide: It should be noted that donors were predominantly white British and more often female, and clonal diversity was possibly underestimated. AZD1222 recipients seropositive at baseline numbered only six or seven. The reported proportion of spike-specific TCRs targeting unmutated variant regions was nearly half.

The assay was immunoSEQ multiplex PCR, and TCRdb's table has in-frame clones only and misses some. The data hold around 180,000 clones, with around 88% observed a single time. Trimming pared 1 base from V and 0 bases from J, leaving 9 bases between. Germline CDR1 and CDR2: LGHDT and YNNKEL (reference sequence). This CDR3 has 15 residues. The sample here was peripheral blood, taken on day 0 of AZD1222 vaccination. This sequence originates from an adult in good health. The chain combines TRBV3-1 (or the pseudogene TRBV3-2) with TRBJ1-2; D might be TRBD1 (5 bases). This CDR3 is CASSQGVGANYGYTF. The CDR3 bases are TGTGCCAGCAGCCAAGGAGTAGGGGCTAACTATGGCTACACCTTC.